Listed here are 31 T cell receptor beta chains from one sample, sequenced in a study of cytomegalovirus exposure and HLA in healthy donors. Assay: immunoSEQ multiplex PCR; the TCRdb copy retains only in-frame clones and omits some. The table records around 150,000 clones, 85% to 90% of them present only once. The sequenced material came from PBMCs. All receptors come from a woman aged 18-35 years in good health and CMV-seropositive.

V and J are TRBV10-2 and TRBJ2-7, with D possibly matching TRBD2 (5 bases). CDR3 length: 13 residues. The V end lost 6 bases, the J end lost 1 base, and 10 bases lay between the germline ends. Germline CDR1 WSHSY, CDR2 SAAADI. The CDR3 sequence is CASSVGLSYEQYF. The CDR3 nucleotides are TGCGCCAGCAGCGTCGGACTTTCCTACGAGCAGTACTTC.

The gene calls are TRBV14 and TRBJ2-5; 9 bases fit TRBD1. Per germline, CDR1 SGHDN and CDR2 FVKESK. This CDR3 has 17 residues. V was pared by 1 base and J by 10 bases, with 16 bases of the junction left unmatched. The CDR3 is CASSQVPGQGPSGVQYF. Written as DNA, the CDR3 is TGTGCCAGCAGCCAAGTACCGGGACAGGGCCCTTCAGGGGTCCAGTACTTC.

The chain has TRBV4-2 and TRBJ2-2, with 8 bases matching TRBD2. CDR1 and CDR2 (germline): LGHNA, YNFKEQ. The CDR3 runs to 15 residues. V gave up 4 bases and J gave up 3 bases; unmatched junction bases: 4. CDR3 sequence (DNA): TGTGCCAGCAGCCGACGGGAGGGAGACACCGGGGAGCTGTTTTTT. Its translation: CASSRREGDTGELFF.

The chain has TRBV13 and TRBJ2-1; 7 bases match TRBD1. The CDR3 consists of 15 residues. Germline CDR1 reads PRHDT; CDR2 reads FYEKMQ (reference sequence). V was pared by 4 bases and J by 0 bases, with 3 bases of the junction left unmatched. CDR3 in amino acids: CASSSDRASYNEQFF. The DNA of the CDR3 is TGTGCCAGCAGCTCCGACAGGGCCTCCTACAATGAGCAGTTCTTC.

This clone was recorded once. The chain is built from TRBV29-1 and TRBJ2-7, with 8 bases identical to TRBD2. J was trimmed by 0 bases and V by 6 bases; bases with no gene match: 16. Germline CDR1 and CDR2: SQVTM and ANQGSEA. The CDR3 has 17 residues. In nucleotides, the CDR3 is TGCAGCGTCTCCCCCGGGAGGGGGGGAGGGAGCTCCTACGAGCAGTACTTC. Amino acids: CSVSPGRGGGSSYEQYF.

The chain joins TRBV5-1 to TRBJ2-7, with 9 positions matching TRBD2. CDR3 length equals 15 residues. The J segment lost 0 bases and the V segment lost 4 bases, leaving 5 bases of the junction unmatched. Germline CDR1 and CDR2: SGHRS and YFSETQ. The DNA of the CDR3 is TGCGCCAGCAGCCTGCTAGCGGGAAGCTCCTACGAGCAGTACTTC. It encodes CASSLLAGSSYEQYF. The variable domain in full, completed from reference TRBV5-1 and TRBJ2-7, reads KAGVTQTPRYLIKTRGQQVTLSCSPISGHRSVSWYQQTPGQGLQFLFEYFSETQRNKGNFPGRFSGRQFSNSRSEMNVSTLELGDSALYLCASSLLAGSSYEQYFGPGTRLTVT.

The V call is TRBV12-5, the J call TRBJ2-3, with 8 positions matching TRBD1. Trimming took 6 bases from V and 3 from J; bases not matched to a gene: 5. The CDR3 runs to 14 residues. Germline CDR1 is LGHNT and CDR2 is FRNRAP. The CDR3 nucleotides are TGTGCTAGTGGAAAGGACAGGGCGACAGATACGCAGTATTTT. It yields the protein CASGKDRATDTQYF.

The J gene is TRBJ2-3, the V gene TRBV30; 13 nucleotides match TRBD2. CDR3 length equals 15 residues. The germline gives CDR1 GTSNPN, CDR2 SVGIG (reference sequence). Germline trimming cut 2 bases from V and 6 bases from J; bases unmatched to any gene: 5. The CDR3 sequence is CAWSQGLAGTDTQYF. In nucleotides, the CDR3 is TGTGCCTGGAGTCAGGGACTAGCGGGAACCGATACGCAGTATTTT.

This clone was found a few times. The chain's CDR3 is CASSSGLAGFNEQFF. The CDR3 bases are TGTGCCAGCAGCTCCGGTTTAGCGGGATTCAATGAGCAGTTCTTC. The chain employs TRBV7-3 and TRBJ2-1, with 8 positions matching TRBD2. CDR3 length equals 15 residues. J was trimmed by 6 bases and V by 4 bases; bases with no gene match: 8. Germline V gene sequence: CDR1 SGHTA, CDR2 FQGTGA.

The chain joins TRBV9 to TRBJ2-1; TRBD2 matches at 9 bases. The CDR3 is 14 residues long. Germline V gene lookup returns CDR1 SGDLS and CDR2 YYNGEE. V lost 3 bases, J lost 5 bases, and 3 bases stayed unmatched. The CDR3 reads CASSAGGRDNEQFF. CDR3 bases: TGTGCCAGCAGCGCGGGCGGGAGGGACAATGAGCAGTTCTTC.

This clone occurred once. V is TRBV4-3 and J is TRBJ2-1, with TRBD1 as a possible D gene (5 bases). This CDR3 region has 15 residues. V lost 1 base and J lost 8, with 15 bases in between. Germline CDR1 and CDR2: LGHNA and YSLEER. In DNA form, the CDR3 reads TGCGCCAGCAGCCAAGGCAGGGCCGCATCCTATGAGCAGTTCTTC. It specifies CASSQGRAASYEQFF.

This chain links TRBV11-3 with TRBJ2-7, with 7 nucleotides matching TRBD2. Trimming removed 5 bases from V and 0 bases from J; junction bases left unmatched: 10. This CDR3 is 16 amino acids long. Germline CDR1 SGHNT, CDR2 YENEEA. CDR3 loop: CASSPRGGGISYEQYF. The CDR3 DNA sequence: TGTGCCAGCAGCCCCCGCGGGGGAGGGATCTCCTACGAGCAGTACTTC.

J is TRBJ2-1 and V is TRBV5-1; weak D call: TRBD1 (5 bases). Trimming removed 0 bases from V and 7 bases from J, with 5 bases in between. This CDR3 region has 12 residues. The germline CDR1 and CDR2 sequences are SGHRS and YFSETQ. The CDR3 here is CASSLEGNEQFF. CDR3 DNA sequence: TGCGCCAGCAGCTTGGAGGGGAATGAGCAGTTCTTC.

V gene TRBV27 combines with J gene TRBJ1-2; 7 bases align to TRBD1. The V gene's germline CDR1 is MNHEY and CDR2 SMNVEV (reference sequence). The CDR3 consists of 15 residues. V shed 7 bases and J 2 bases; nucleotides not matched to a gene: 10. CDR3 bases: TGTGCCAGCACACCATCAGGGGGGAAAAACTATGGCTACACCTTC. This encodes CASTPSGGKNYGYTF.

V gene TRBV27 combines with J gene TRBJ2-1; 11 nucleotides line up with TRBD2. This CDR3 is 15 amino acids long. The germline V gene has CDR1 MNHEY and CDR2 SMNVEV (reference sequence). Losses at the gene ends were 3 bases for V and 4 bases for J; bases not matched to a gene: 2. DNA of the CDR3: TGTGCCAGCAGTTTGGGACTAGCGGTTTACAATGAGCAGTTCTTC. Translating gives CASSLGLAVYNEQFF.

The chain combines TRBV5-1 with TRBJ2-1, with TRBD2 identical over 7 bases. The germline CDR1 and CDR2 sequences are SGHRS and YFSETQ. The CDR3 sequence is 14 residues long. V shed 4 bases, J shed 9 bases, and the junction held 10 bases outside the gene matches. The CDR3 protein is CASSRRTSGGEQFF. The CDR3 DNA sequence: TGCGCCAGCAGCCGCCGGACTAGTGGGGGTGAGCAGTTCTTC.

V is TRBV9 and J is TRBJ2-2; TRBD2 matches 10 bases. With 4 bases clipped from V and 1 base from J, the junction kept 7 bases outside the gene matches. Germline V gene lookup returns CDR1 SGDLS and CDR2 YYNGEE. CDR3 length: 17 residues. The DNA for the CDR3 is TGTGCCAGCAGCCTAACCCGGACTAGCGGGAACACCGGGGAGCTGTTTTTT. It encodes CASSLTRTSGNTGELFF.

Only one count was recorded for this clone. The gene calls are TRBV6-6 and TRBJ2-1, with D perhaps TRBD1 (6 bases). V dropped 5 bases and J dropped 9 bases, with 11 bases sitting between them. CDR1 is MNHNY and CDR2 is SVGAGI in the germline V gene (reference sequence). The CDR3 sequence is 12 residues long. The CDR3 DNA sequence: TGTGCCAGCAGTCCACTAGGGGGTGAGCAGTTCTTC. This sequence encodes CASSPLGGEQFF.

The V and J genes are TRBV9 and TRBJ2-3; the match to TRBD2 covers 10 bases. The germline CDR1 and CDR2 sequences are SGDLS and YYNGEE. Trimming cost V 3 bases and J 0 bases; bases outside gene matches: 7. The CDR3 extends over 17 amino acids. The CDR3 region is CASSAPSGRASTDTQYF. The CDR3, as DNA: TGTGCCAGCAGCGCACCAAGCGGGAGGGCTAGCACAGATACGCAGTATTTT.

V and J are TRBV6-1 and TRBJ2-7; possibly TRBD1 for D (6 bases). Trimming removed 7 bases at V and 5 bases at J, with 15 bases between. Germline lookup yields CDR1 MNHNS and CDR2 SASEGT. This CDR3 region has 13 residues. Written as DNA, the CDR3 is TGTGCCAGCACCCTAGGACAGAAAGACGAGCAGTACTTC. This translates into CASTLGQKDEQYF.

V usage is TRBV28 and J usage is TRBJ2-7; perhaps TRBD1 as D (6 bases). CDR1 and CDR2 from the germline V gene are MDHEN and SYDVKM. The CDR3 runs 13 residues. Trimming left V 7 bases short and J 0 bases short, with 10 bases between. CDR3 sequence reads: CASNRDNSYEQYF. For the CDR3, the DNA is TGTGCCAGCAATAGGGACAACTCCTACGAGCAGTACTTC.

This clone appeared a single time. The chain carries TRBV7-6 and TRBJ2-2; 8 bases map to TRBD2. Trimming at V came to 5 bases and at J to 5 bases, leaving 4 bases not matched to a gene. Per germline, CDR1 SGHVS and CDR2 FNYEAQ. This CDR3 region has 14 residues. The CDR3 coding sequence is TGTGCCAGCAGCGTGGGACTAGGAACCGGGGAGCTGTTTTTT. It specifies CASSVGLGTGELFF.

Here the CDR3 reads CASSRTSGRTNEQFF. Here the CDR3 DNA reads TGTGCCAGCAGCCGCACTAGCGGGAGGACAAATGAGCAGTTCTTC. The genes are TRBV11-1 and TRBJ2-1; 12 nucleotides match TRBD2. Looked up from germline, CDR1 is SGHAT and CDR2 is FQDESV (reference sequence). Germline trimming cut 5 bases from V and 7 bases from J; bases unmatched to any gene: 6. CDR3 size: 15 residues.

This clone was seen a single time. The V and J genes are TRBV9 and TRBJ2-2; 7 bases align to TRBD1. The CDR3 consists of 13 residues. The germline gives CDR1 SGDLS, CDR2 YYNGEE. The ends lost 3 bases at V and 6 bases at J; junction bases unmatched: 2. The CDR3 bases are TGTGCCAGCAGCGGAACAGGGGCCGGGGAGCTGTTTTTT. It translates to CASSGTGAGELFF.

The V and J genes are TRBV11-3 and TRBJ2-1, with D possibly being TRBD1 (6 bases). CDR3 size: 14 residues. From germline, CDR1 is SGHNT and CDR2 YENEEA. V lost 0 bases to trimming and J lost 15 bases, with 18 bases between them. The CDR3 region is CASSLDLEGVKPFF. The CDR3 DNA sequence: TGTGCCAGCAGCTTAGATCTTGAGGGGGTGAAGCCGTTCTTC.

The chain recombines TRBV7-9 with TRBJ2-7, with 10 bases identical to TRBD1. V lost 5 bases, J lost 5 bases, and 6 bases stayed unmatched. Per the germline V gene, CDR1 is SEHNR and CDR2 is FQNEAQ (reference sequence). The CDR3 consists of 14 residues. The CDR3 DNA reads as TGTGCCAGCAGCCCATGGGACAGGGGCGACGAGCAGTACTTC. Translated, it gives CASSPWDRGDEQYF. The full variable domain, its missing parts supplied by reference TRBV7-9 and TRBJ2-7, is DTGVSQNPRHKITKRGQNVTFRCDPISEHNRLYWYRQTLGQGPEFLTYFQNEAQLEKSRLLSDRFSAERPKGSFSTLEIQRTEQGDSAMYLCASSPWDRGDEQYFGPGTRLTVT.

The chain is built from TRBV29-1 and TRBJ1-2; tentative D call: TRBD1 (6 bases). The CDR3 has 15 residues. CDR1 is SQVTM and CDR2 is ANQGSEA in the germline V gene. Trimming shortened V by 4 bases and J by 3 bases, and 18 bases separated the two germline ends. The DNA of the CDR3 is TGCAGCGTTGTGGAGAGGGGCAGGGGTGACTATGGCTACACCTTC. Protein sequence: CSVVERGRGDYGYTF.

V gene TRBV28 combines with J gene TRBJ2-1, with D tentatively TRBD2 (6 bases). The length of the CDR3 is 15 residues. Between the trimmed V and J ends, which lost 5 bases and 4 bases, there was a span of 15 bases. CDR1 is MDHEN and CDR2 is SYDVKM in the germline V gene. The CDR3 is CASSLSGAYYNEQFF. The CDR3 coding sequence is TGTGCCAGCAGTCTTAGCGGAGCCTATTACAATGAGCAGTTCTTC.

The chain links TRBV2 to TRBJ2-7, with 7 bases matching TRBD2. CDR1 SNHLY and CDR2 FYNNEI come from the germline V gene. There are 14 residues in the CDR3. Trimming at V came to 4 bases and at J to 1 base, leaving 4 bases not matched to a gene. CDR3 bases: TGTGCCAGCAGTGGGACTAGGCCATCCTACGAGCAGTACTTC. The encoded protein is CASSGTRPSYEQYF.

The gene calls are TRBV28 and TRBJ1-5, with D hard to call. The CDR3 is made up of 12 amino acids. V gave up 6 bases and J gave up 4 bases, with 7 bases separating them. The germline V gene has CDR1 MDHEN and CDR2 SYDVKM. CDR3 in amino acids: CASSSLNQPQHF. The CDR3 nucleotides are TGTGCCAGCAGCTCCTTAAATCAGCCCCAGCATTTT.

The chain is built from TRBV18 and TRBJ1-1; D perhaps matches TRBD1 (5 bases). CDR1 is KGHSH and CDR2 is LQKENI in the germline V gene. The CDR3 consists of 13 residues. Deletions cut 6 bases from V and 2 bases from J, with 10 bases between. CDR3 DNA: TGTGCCAGCTCTCACGACAGAAACACTGAAGCTTTCTTT. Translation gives CASSHDRNTEAFF.